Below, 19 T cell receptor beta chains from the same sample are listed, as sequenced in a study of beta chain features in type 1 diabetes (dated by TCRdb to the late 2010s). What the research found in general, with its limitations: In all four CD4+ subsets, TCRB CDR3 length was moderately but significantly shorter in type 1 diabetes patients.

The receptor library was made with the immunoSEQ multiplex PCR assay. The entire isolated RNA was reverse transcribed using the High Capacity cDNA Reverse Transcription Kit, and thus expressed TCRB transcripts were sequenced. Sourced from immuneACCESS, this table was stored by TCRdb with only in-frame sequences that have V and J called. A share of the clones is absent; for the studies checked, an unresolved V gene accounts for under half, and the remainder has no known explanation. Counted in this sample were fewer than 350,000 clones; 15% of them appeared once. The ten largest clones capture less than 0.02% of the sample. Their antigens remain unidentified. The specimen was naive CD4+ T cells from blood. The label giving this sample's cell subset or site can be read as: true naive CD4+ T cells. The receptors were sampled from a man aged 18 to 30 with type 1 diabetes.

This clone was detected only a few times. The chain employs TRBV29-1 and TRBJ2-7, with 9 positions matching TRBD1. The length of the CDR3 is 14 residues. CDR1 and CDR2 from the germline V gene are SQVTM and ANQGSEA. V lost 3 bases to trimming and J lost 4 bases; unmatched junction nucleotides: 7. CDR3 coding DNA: TGCAGCGTTGAGTGGGGGACAGGGAGGTACGAGCAGTACTTC. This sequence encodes CSVEWGTGRYEQYF.

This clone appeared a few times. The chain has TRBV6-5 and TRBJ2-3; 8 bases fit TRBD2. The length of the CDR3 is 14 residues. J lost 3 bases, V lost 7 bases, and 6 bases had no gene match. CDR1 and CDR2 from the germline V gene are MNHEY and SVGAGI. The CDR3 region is CASKRGGRTDTQYF. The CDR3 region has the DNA TGTGCCAGCAAACGGGGGGGCCGGACAGATACGCAGTATTTT.

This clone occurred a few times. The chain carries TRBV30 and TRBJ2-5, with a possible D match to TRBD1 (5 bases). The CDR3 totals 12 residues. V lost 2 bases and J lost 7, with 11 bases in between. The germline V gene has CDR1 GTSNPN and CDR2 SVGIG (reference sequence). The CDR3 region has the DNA TGTGCCTGGAGTTTTCAGGGTGGGACCCAGTACTTC. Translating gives CAWSFQGGTQYF.

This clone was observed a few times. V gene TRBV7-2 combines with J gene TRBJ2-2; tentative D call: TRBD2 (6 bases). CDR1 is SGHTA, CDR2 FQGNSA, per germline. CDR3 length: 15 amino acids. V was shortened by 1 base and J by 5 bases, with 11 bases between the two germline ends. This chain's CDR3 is CASSLGRLATGELFF. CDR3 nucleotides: TGTGCCAGCAGCTTAGGGCGCCTAGCGACCGGGGAGCTGTTTTTT.

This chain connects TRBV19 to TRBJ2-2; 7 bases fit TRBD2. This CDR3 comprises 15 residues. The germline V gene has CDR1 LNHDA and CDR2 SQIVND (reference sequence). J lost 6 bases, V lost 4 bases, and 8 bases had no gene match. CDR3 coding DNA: TGTGCCAGTAGTAGGGGACTATCAGTTTCCGGGGAGCTGTTTTTT. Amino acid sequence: CASSRGLSVSGELFF.

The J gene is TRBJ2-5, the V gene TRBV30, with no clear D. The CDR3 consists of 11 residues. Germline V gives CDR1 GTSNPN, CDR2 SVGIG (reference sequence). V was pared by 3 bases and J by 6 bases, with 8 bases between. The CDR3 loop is CAWSAEKTQYF. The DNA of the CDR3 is TGTGCCTGGAGCGCCGAGAAGACCCAGTACTTC.

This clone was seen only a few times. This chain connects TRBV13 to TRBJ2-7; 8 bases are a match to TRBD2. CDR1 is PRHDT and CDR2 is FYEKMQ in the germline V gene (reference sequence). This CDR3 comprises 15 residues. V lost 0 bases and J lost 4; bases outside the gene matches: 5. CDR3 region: CASSLGLRGGYEQYF. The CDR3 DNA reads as TGTGCCAGCAGCTTAGGCCTCCGCGGGGGGTACGAGCAGTACTTC.

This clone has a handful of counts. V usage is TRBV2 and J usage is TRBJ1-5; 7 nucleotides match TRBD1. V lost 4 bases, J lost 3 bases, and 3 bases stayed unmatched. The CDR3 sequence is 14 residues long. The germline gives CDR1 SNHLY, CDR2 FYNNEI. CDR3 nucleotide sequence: TGTGCCAGCAGTGCGCAGGGGGACAATCAGCCCCAGCATTTT. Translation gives CASSAQGDNQPQHF.

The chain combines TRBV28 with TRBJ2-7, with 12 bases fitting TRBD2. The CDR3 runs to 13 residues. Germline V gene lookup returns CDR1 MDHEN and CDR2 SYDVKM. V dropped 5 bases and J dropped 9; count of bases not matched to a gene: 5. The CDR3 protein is CASSRTSGDRQYF. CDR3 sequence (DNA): TGTGCCAGCAGTAGGACTAGCGGGGACAGGCAGTACTTC.

Here the CDR3 reads CASSLIPGNYEQYF. CDR3 coding DNA: TGTGCCAGCAGCTTAATCCCAGGTAACTACGAGCAGTACTTC. The chain uses TRBV7-9 and TRBJ2-7; D gene uncertain. The CDR3 loop spans 14 amino acids. Trimming shortened V by 2 bases and J by 3 bases, and 11 bases separated the two germline ends. Germline-derived CDR1 and CDR2 are SEHNR and FQNEAQ (reference sequence). The whole variable domain, filled in from reference TRBV7-9 and TRBJ2-7, reads DTGVSQNPRHKITKRGQNVTFRCDPISEHNRLYWYRQTLGQGPEFLTYFQNEAQLEKSRLLSDRFSAERPKGSFSTLEIQRTEQGDSAMYLCASSLIPGNYEQYFGPGTRLTVT.

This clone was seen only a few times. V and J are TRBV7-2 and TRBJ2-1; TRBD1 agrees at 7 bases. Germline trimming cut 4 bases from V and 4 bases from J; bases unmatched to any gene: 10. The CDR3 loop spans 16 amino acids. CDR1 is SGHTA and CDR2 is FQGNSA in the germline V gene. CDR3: CASSSRTGVLYNEQFF. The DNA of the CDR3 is TGTGCCAGCAGCTCAAGAACAGGGGTCCTATACAATGAGCAGTTCTTC.

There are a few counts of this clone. The CDR3 is CSVEGQGWKTQYF. In DNA form, the CDR3 reads TGCAGCGTTGAGGGACAGGGGTGGAAGACCCAGTACTTC. This sequence joins TRBV29-1 and TRBJ2-5; TRBD1 aligns across 10 bases. The J segment lost 6 bases and the V segment lost 3 bases, leaving 4 bases of the junction unmatched. The CDR3 has 13 amino acids. Germline CDR1 SQVTM, CDR2 ANQGSEA.

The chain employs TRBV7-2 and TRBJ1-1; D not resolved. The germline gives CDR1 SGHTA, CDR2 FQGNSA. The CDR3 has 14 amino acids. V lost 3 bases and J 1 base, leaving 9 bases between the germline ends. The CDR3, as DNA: TGTGCCAGCAGCTTGTCTTCGAGGAACACTGAAGCTTTCTTT. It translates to CASSLSSRNTEAFF.

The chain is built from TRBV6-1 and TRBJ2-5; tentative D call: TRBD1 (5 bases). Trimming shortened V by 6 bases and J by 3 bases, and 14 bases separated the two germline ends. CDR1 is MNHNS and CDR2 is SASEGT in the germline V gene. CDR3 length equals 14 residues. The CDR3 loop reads CASSAVGREETQYF. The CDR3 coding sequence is TGTGCCAGCAGCGCCGTGGGCAGGGAAGAGACCCAGTACTTC.

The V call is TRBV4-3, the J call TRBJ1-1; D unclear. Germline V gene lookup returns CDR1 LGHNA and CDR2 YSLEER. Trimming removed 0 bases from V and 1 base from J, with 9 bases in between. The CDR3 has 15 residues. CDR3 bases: TGCGCCAGCAGCCAAGATCTCCCGGGGAACACTGAAGCTTTCTTT. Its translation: CASSQDLPGNTEAFF.

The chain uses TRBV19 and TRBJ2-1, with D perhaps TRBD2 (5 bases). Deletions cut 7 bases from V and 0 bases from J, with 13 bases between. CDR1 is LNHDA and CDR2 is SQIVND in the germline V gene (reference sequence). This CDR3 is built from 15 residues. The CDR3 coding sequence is TGTGCCAGTACAAGCGGTATAAGCTCCTACAATGAGCAGTTCTTC. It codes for CASTSGISSYNEQFF. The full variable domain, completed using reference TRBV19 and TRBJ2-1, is DGGITQSPKYLFRKEGQNVTLSCEQNLNHDAMYWYRQDPGQGLRLIYYSQIVNDFQKGDIAEGYSVSREKKESFPLTVTSAQKNPTAFYLCASTSGISSYNEQFFGPGTRLTVL.

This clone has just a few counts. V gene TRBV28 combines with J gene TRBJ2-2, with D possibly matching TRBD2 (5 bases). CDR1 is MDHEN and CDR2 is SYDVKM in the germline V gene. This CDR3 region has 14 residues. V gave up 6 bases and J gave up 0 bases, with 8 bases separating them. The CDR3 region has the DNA TGTGCCAGCAGGAGGGTAGCGAACACCGGGGAGCTGTTTTTT. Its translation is CASRRVANTGELFF. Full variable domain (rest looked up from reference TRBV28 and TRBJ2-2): DVKVTQSSRYLVKRTGEKVFLECVQDMDHENMFWYRQDPGLGLRLIYFSYDVKMKEKGDIPEGYSVSREKKERFSLILESASTNQTSMYLCASRRVANTGELFFGEGSRLTVL.

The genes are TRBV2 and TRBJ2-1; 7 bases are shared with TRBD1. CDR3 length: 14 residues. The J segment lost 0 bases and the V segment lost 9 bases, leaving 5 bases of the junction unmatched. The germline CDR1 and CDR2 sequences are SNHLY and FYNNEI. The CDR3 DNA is TGTGCCAGTCGCAGGGGGAGCTCCTACAATGAGCAGTTCTTC. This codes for CASRRGSSYNEQFF.

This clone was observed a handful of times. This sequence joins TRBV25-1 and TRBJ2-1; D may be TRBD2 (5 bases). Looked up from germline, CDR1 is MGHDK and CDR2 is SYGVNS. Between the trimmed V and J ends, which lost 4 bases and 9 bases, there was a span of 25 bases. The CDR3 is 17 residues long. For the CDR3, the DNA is TGTGCCAGCAGTGCCCTATCGAGAGACTCTGGAGGAGGTGAGCAGTTCTTC. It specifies CASSALSRDSGGGEQFF.